This TCR beta chain was observed in a study of blood T cell repertoires in COVID-19. Turning to the study itself: Material from acute and convalescent COVID-19 was sourced from the United States, Italy and Spain. Sample material is recorded as cDNA or gDNA derived from T cells, B-cell-depleted T cells, or PBMCs.

This CDR3 has 17 amino acids. The ends were cut back, 0 bases at V and 0 bases at J, with 9 bases in the middle. Germline CDR1 is SGHAT and CDR2 is FQNNGV. Per the original methods: Reference gene primer amplification gave nucleated cell count estimates. The method was immunoSEQ multiplex PCR; TCRdb's version includes in-frame clones alone and lacks a portion of them. V, J and clone size are those of that table, while D and trimming were read from the DNA. The sample includes more than 250,000 clones, 89% seen only once; the top ten take around 6%. This clone appeared a single time. Sequenced: peripheral blood. The genes are TRBV11-2 and TRBJ2-6; no firm D call. The receptor was isolated from a man between 18 and 35 years old who had recovered from COVID-19. CDR3 nucleotides: TGTGCCAGCAGCTTAGAGCTACCGGGCTCTGGGGCCAACGTCCTGACTTTC. This gives the protein CASSLELPGSGANVLTF.